This T cell receptor (beta chain) was profiled in a study of blood T cell repertoires in COVID-19. At the level of the study: Italy, Spain and the United States were the sources of the convalescent and acute COVID-19 samples. Sources were T cells, B-cell-depleted T cells, or PBMCs; the material itself was cDNA or gDNA.

Measured with immunoSEQ multiplex PCR; TCRdb has only the in-frame clones, and not every one. The sample lists 50,000 to 75,000 clones; roughly 80% were seen once. The V gene lost 3 bases and the J gene lost 4 bases, with 11 bases spanning the gap. Per the germline V gene, CDR1 is KGHSH and CDR2 is LQKENI. CDR3 size: 14 residues. The V call is TRBV18, the J call TRBJ2-3; TRBD2 is a possible D gene (6 bases). Sequencing used peripheral blood. The clonotype originates from a man older than 75 with active or convalescent COVID-19. CDR3: CASSPAGRSDTQYF. The CDR3, as DNA: TGTGCCAGCTCACCTGCGGGGAGATCAGATACGCAGTATTTT.